One and the same sample provided the 14 T cell receptor beta chains below, sequenced in a study of technical replicates of blood from a few donors. The assay was immunoSEQ multiplex PCR, and TCRdb's table has in-frame clones only and misses some. In the table there are tens of thousands of clones, around 94% of which are singletons. The sample comprised T cells isolated from PBMCs. The source of these receptors is a human donor in good health.

The J gene is TRBJ1-1, the V gene TRBV30; the match to TRBD1 covers 9 bases. The CDR3 has 15 residues. The V gene's germline CDR1 is GTSNPN and CDR2 SVGIG (reference sequence). Losses at the gene ends were 5 bases for V and 7 bases for J; bases not matched to a gene: 14. This CDR3 is CAWLGDRARSSEAFF. CDR3 DNA: TGTGCCTGGTTAGGGGACAGGGCGAGATCGAGTGAAGCTTTCTTT.

This chain links TRBV18 with TRBJ2-3; 8 bases map to TRBD2. CDR1 and CDR2 (germline): KGHSH, LQKENI. There are 15 residues in the CDR3. After removal of 2 bases from V and 3 bases from J, the junction contained 4 bases not matched to a gene. The chain's CDR3 is CASSPVAGKTDTQYF. The CDR3 region has the DNA TGTGCCAGCTCACCAGTAGCGGGAAAAACAGATACGCAGTATTTT.

This clone occurred once. The chain is built from TRBV5-4 and TRBJ2-7; 10 nucleotides align to TRBD2. This CDR3 comprises 15 residues. The junction had 7 bases not matched to a gene; V was cut back by 5 bases and J by 2 bases. Germline V gene sequence: CDR1 SGHNT, CDR2 YYREEE (reference sequence). The CDR3 region has the DNA TGTGCCAGCAGATCCAGGACTAGCGGAACCTACGAGCAGTACTTC. This codes for CASRSRTSGTYEQYF.

This chain joins TRBV15 and TRBJ2-1; D call uncertain. The CDR3 has 14 residues. The V end lost 0 bases, the J end lost 7 bases, and 10 bases lay between the germline ends. CDR1 is LNHNV, CDR2 YYDKDF, per germline (reference sequence). The CDR3 sequence: CATSRDLASNEQFF. Here the CDR3 DNA reads TGTGCCACCAGCAGAGATTTAGCCAGTAATGAGCAGTTCTTC.

Only one count was recorded for this clone. The chain employs TRBV15 and TRBJ1-1; D possibly corresponds to TRBD1 (6 bases). The V end was cut by 8 bases, the J end by 1 base, with 14 bases between. The V gene's germline CDR1 is LNHNV and CDR2 YYDKDF (reference sequence). The length of the CDR3 is 14 residues. The CDR3 DNA follows: TGTGCCACCTACCATAGGACAGAGAACACTGAAGCTTTCTTT. Translated: CATYHRTENTEAFF.

The chain combines TRBV7-9 with TRBJ2-3; TRBD2 matches at 7 bases. After removal of 5 bases from V and 2 bases from J, the junction contained 10 bases not matched to a gene. The CDR3 has 16 residues. Germline CDR1 reads SEHNR; CDR2 reads FQNEAQ (reference sequence). In nucleotides, the CDR3 is TGTGCCAGCAGCACGCGGGGGACTACACTCACAGATACGCAGTATTTT. This gives the protein CASSTRGTTLTDTQYF.

The V and J genes are TRBV11-2 and TRBJ1-1; D gene uncertain. Trimming cost V 2 bases and J 1 base, with 8 bases left between them. From germline, CDR1 is SGHAT and CDR2 FQNNGV. The CDR3 totals 14 residues. CDR3 in amino acids: CASSLYVENTEAFF. CDR3 DNA sequence: TGTGCCAGCAGCTTATATGTAGAGAACACTGAAGCTTTCTTT. The whole variable domain, remainder taken from reference TRBV11-2 and TRBJ1-1, is EAGVAQSPRYKIIEKRQSVAFWCNPISGHATLYWYQQILGQGPKLLIQFQNNGVVDDSQLPKDRFSAERLKGVDSTLKIQPAKLEDSAVYLCASSLYVENTEAFFGQGTRLTVV.

The table lists this clone with a count of one. DNA for the CDR3: TGTGCCAGCAGCTTGGGCGACAGGGGAGTGGGTCAGCCCCAGCATTTT. It translates to CASSLGDRGVGQPQHF. J is TRBJ1-5 and V is TRBV11-2; 8 nucleotides match TRBD1. V shed 3 bases, J shed 6 bases, and the junction held 10 bases outside the gene matches. CDR1 SGHAT and CDR2 FQNNGV come from the germline V gene. This CDR3 spans 16 amino acids. Complete variable domain (other parts from reference TRBV11-2 and TRBJ1-5): EAGVAQSPRYKIIEKRQSVAFWCNPISGHATLYWYQQILGQGPKLLIQFQNNGVVDDSQLPKDRFSAERLKGVDSTLKIQPAKLEDSAVYLCASSLGDRGVGQPQHFGDGTRLSIL.

This rearrangement joins TRBV19 to TRBJ2-2, with unresolved D. The CDR3 covers 14 residues. Germline loops: CDR1 LNHDA, CDR2 SQIVND (reference sequence). The V gene lost 1 base and the J gene lost 2 bases, with 5 bases spanning the gap. In nucleotides, the CDR3 is TGTGCCAGTAGTATAGCGGTAAACACCGGGGAGCTGTTTTTT. This translates into CASSIAVNTGELFF.

The chain couples TRBV27 to TRBJ1-2, with TRBD1 identical over 7 bases. Germline loops: CDR1 MNHEY, CDR2 SMNVEV (reference sequence). With V trimmed by 5 bases and J by 7 bases, 13 bases remained unmatched. CDR3 length: 15 amino acids. CDR3 sequence reads: CASSTYRGRGGGYTF. In DNA, the CDR3 is TGTGCCAGCAGTACCTACAGGGGACGGGGTGGTGGCTACACCTTC.

This sequence joins TRBV28 and TRBJ2-7; TRBD1 matches 7 bases. CDR3 size: 13 residues. V gave up 9 bases and J gave up 2 bases; unmatched junction bases: 7. Looked up from germline, CDR1 is MDHEN and CDR2 is SYDVKM. DNA of the CDR3: TGTGCCAGTCAAGGACAGGCTACCTACGAGCAGTACTTC. Translation gives CASQGQATYEQYF.

The chain employs TRBV2 and TRBJ2-7, with 8 positions matching TRBD2. The CDR3 covers 15 residues. With V trimmed by 5 bases and J by 5 bases, 11 bases remained unmatched. Germline V gives CDR1 SNHLY, CDR2 FYNNEI. CDR3 bases: TGTGCCAGCAGTCCTGAGCGGGAGATCGTCCACGAGCAGTACTTC. Amino acids: CASSPEREIVHEQYF.

This clone was counted only a few times. The rearrangement uses TRBV10-1 and TRBJ2-7, with TRBD2 matching 11 bases. V lost 6 bases and J lost 4; bases outside the gene matches: 5. Germline CDR1 WNHNN, CDR2 SYGVQD (reference sequence). The CDR3 runs 14 residues. CDR3: CASSPGTSGYEQYF. CDR3 coding DNA: TGCGCCAGCAGCCCCGGGACTAGCGGTTACGAGCAGTACTTC.

The chain uses TRBV9 and TRBJ2-3; 10 bases align to TRBD2. Trimming took 4 bases from V and 0 from J; bases not matched to a gene: 5. CDR1 is SGDLS and CDR2 is YYNGEE in the germline V gene. The length of the CDR3 is 16 residues. The CDR3 is CASSPLAGGSTDTQYF. Written as DNA, the CDR3 is TGTGCCAGCAGCCCTTTAGCGGGAGGTAGCACAGATACGCAGTATTTT.